This T cell receptor beta chain originates from a study of T cells in Graves' hyperthyroidism and ophthalmopathy. Study-level findings and limits: Blood also showed most of the thyroid clonotypes that were expanded above 0.001.

Between the trimmed V and J ends, which lost 4 bases and 4 bases, there was a span of 10 bases. The CDR3 consists of 13 residues. Germline CDR1 is SGHDN and CDR2 is FVKESK. In its sample, this clonotype was seen many times. What it binds is not known. The TCR beta CDR3 regions underwent amplification using RNA transcripts as the source. HTBI primers drove first-round RT-PCR of the TCR CDR3. A single record per CDR3 protein comes from TCRdb applying MiXCR to the multiplex PCR reads. The sample lists around 430,000 distinct CDR3 sequences, 14% to 15% occurring once. What was sequenced was blood. The chain has TRBV14 and TRBJ1-1; D gene uncertain. The receptor's source is a woman in her twenties or thirties with Graves' hyperthyroidism. The CDR3 coding sequence is TGTGCCAGCAGCCTTATCGGAGGCACTGAAGCTTTCTTT. This translates into CASSLIGGTEAFF.